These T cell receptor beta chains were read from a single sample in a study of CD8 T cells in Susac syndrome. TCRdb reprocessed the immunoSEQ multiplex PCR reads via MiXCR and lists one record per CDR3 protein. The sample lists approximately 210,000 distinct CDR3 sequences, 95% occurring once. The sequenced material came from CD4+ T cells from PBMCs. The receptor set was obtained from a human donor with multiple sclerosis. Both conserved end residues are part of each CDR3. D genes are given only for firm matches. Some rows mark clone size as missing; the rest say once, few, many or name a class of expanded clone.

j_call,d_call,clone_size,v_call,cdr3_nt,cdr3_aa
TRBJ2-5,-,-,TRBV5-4,TGTGCCAGCAGCTTGGAGCAGCACCAAGAGACCCAGTACTTC,CASSLEQHQETQYF
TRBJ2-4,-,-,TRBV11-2,TGTGCCAGCAGCTTATTTGTCGCGGGCCCCCTAGAGTGCGTTCAGTACTTC,CASSLFVAGPLECVQYF
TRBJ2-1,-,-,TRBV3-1,TGTGCCAGCAGCAACACGGTAGGCTACAATGAGCAGTTCTTC,CASSNTVGYNEQFF
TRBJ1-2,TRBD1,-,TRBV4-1,TGCGCCAGCAGCCTCGGCTATCGACAGGGCCCTGGCTACACCTTC,CASSLGYRQGPGYTF
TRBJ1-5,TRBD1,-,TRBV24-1,TGTGCCACCAGTGACCCCAGGGGGTCCGGTCAGCCCCAGCATTTT,CATSDPRGSGQPQHF
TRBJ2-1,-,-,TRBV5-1,TGCGCCAGCAGCTTGGCCAACAACAATGAGCAGTTCTTC,CASSLANNNEQFF
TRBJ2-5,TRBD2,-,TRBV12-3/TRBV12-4,TGTGCCAGCAGTCGAGGACTAGCGGGGTCCCACCAAGAGACCCAGTACTTC,CASSRGLAGSHQETQYF
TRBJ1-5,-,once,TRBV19,TGTGCCAGTAGTAGAGTCGGGCAGAGGGGCAATCAGCCCCAGCATTTT,CASSRVGQRGNQPQHF
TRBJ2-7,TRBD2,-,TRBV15,TGTGCCACCAGCAGAGTTAGTAGCGGGAGGTTCTACGAGCAGTACTTC,CATSRVSSGRFYEQYF
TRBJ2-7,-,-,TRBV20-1,TGCAGTGCAGGGATCTCCAAAGCCTACGAGCAGTACTTC,CSAGISKAYEQYF
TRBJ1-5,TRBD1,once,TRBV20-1,TGCAGTGCCCTCCGACAGGGGGTAATAGGCAATCAGCCCCAGCATTTT,CSALRQGVIGNQPQHF
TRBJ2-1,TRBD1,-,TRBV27,TGTGCCAGCAGTTCCCTCGGACAGGGTTGGGACAATGAGCAGTTCTTC,CASSSLGQGWDNEQFF
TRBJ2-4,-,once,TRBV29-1,TGCAGCGTTGAAGTAGCTGGGATTAGAGCCAAAAACATTCAGTACTTC,CSVEVAGIRAKNIQYF
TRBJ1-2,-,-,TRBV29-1,TGCAGCGTTGAAGAGGACACCCGCTATGGCTACACCTTC,CSVEEDTRYGYTF
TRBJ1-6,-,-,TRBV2,TGTGCCAGCAGGGTCGACCGGGAAGACTCACCCCTCCACTTT,CASRVDREDSPLHF
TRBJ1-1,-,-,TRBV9,TGTGCCAGCAGCGGACACAGGGAGACTGAAGCTTTCTTT,CASSGHRETEAFF
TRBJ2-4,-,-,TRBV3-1,TGTGCCAGCAGCCGAACACAGATTCTAGCCAAAAACATTCAGTACTTC,CASSRTQILAKNIQYF
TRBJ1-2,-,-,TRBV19,TGTGCCAGCGTGAAGGTACCCGGCTATGGCTACACCTTC,CASVKVPGYGYTF
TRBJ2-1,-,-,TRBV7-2,TGTGCCAGCGACAAGGACGGCAGGGGGAGGAATGAGCAGTTCTTC,CASDKDGRGRNEQFF
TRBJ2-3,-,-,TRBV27,TGTGCCAGCAGTTTGGAACCGAGGGATACGCAGTATTTT,CASSLEPRDTQYF
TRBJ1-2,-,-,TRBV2,TGTGCCAGCAGTGCCCAGATTAACTATGGCTACACCTTC,CASSAQINYGYTF
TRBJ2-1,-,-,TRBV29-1,TGCAGCGTTGATTCTGTAGACTCCTACAATGAGCAGTTCTTC,CSVDSVDSYNEQFF